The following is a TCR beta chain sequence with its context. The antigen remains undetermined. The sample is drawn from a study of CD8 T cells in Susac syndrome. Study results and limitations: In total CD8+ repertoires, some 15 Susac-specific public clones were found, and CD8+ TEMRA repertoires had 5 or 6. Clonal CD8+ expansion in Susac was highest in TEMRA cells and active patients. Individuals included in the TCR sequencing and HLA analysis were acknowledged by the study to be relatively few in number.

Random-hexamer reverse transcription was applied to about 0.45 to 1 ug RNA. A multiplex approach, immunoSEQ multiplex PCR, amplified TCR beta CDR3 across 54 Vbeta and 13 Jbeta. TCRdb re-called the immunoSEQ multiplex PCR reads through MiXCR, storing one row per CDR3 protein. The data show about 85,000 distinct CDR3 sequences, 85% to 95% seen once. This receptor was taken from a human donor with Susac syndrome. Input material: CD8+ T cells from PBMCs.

CDR3 residues: CASSLWDRDEQYF. The CDR3 region has the DNA TGTGCCAGCAGTTTATGGGACAGAGACGAGCAGTACTTC. The chain recombines TRBV12-3 or TRBV12-4 with TRBJ2-7; the match to TRBD1 covers 7 bases. With 2 bases clipped from V and 5 bases from J, the junction kept 3 bases outside the gene matches. The CDR3 consists of 13 residues.